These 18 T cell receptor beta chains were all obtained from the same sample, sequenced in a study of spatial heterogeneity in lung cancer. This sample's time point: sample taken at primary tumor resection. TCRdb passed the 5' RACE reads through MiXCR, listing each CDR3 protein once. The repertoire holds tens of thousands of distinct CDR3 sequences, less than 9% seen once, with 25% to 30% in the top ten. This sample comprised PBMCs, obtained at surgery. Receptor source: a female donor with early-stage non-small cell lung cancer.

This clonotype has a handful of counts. CDR3 loop: CASSTKGLTYSYEQYF. In DNA form, the CDR3 reads TGTGCCAGCAGTACGAAAGGACTAACCTATTCCTACGAGCAGTACTTC. The chain has TRBV6-6 and TRBJ2-7; weak D call: TRBD2 (6 bases). The ends were cut back, 5 bases at V and 1 base at J, with 18 bases in the middle. The CDR3 runs to 16 residues. Germline CDR1 MNHNY, CDR2 SVGAGI (reference sequence).

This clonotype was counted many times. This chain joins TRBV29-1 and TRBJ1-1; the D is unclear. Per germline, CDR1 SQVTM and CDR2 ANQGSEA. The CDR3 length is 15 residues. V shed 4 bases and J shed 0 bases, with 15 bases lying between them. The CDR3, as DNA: TGCAGCGTTGCGTGGACGGAAGACATGAACACTGAAGCTTTCTTT. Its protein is CSVAWTEDMNTEAFF. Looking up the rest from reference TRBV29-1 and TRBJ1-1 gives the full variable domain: SAVISQKPSRDICQRGTSLTIQCQVDSQVTMMFWYRQQPGQSLTLIATANQGSEATYESGFVIDKFPISRPNLTFSTLTVSNMSPEDSSIYLCSVAWTEDMNTEAFFGQGTRLTVV.

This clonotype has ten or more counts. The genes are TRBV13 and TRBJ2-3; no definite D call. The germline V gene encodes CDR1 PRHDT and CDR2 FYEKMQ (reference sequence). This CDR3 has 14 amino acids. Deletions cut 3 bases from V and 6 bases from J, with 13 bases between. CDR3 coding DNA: TGTGCCAGCAGCTTTCGGAGAATCGGGGATACGCAGTATTTT. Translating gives CASSFRRIGDTQYF. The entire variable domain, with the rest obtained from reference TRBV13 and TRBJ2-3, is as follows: AAGVIQSPRHLIKEKRETATLKCYPIPRHDTVYWYQQGPGQDPQFLISFYEKMQSDKGSIPDRFSAQQFSDYHSELNMSSLELGDSALYFCASSFRRIGDTQYFGPGTRLTVL.

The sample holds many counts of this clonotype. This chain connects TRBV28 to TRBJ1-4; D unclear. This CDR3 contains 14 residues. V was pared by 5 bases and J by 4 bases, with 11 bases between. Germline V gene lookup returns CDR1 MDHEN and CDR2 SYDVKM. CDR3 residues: CASSRPGGNEKLFF. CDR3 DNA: TGTGCCAGCAGTCGGCCGGGAGGTAATGAAAAACTGTTTTTT.

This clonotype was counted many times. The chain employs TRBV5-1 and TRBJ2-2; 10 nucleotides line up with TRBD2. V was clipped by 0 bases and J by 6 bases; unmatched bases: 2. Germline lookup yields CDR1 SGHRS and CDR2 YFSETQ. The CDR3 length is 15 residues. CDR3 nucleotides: TGCGCCAGCAGCTTGGATCTAGCGGGAGCCGGGGAGCTGTTTTTT. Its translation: CASSLDLAGAGELFF.

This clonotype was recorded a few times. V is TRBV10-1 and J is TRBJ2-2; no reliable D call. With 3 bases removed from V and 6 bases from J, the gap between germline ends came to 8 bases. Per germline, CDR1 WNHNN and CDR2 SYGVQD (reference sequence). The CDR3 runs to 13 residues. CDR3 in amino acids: CASSEPLAGELFF. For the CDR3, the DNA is TGCGCCAGCAGTGAACCTCTGGCCGGGGAGCTGTTTTTT.

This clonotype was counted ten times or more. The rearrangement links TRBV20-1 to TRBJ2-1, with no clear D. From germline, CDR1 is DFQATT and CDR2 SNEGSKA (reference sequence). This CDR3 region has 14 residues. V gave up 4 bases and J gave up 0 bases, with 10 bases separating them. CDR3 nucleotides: TGCAGTGCTACTCAGCTCGGCTCCTACAATGAGCAGTTCTTC. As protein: CSATQLGSYNEQFF.

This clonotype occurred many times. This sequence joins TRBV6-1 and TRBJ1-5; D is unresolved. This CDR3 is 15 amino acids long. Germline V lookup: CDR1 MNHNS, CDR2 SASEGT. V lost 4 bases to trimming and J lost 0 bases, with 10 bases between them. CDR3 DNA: TGTGCCAGCAGTGCGCAGCCTTATAGCAATCAGCCCCAGCATTTT. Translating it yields CASSAQPYSNQPQHF.

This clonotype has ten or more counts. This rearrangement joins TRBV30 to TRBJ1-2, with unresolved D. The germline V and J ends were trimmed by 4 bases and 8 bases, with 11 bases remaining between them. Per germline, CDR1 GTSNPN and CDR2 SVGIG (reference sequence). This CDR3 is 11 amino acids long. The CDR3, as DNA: TGTGCCTGGACCCGGCCCGGAGGCTACACCTTC. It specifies CAWTRPGGYTF.

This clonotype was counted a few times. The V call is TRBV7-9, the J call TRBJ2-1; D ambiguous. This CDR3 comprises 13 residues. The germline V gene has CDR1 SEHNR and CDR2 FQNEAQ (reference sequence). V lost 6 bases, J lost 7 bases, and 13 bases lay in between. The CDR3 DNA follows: TGTGCCAGCAGAGCAGACTGGCATAATGAGCAGTTCTTC. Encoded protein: CASRADWHNEQFF.

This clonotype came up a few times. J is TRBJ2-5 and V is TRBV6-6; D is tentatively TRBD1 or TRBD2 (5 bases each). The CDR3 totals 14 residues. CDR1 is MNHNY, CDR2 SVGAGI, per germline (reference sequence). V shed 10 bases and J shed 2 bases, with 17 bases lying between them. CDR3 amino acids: CATIRGGAQETQYF. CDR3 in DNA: TGTGCCACCATCCGGGGTGGGGCACAAGAGACCCAGTACTTC.

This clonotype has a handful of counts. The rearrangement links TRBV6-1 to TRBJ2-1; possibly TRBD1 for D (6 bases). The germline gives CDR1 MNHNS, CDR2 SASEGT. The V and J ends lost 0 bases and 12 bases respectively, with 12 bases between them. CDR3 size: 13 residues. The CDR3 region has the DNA TGTGCCAGCAGTGAAGCGATAAGGGGGACGCAGTTCTTC. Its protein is CASSEAIRGTQFF.

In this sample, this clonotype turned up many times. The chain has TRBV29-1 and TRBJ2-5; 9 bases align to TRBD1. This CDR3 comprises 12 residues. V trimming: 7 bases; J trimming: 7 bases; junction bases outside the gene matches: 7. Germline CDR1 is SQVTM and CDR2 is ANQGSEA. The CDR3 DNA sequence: TGCAGCGCTGGGACAGGGACCGGGACCCAGTACTTC. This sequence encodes CSAGTGTGTQYF.

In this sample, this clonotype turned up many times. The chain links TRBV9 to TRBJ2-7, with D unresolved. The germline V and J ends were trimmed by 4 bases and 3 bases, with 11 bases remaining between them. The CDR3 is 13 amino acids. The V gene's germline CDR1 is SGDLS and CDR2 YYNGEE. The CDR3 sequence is CASSLGPNYEQYF. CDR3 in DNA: TGTGCCAGCAGCCTCGGGCCCAACTACGAGCAGTACTTC.

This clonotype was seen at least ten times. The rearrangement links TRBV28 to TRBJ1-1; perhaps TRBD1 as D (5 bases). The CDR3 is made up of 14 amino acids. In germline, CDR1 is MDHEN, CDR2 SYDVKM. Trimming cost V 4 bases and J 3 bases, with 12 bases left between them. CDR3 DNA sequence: TGTGCCAGCAGTTCCCCCACGGGGGACACTGAAGCTTTCTTT. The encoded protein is CASSSPTGDTEAFF.

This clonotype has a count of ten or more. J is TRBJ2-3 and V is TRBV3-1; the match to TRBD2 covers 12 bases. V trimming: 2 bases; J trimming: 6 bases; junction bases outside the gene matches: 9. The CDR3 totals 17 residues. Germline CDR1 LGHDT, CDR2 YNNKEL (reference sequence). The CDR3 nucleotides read TGTGCCAGCAGCCAACGACTAGCGGGGGCCGGGTTGGATACGCAGTATTTT. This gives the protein CASSQRLAGAGLDTQYF.

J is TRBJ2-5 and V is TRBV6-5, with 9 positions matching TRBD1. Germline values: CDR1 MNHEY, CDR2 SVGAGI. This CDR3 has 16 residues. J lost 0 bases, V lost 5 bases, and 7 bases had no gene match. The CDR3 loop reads CASSLTTGGYQETQYF. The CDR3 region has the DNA TGTGCCAGCAGTCTGACGACAGGGGGGTACCAAGAGACCCAGTACTTC.

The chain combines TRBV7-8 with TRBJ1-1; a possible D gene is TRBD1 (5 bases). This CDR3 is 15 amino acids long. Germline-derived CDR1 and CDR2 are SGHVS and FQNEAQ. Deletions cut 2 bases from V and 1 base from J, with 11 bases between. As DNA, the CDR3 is TGTGCCAGCAGCTTACAGCACAGGTCGAACACTGAAGCTTTCTTT. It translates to CASSLQHRSNTEAFF.